This record covers a single T cell receptor beta chain. This entry comes from a study of blood T cell repertoires in COVID-19. As for the study in general: From the United States, Italy and Spain came samples of acute and convalescent COVID-19. The analysed material was cDNA or gDNA that came from T cells, B-cell-depleted T cells, or PBMCs.

Germline-derived CDR1 and CDR2 are MNHEY and SMNVEV (reference sequence). Deletions cut 5 bases from V and 7 bases from J, with 18 bases between. CDR3 size: 16 residues. As originally analysed: Reference gene primer amplification in the assay estimated nucleated cell counts. Measured with immunoSEQ multiplex PCR; TCRdb has only the in-frame clones, and not every one. V and J calls and clone size are as listed in that table; D and trimming were resolved from the DNA. The table lists 450,000 to 500,000 clones, approximately 83% of them singletons. The sequenced sample consisted of peripheral blood. This rearrangement joins TRBV27 to TRBJ1-6; D is possibly TRBD1 (6 bases). This clonotype originated in a human donor in a cohort sampled during active COVID-19. The CDR3 DNA follows: TGTGCCAGCAGTGACAGGAAAATAGCTCCCAATTCACCCCTCCACTTT. Translating it yields CASSDRKIAPNSPLHF.